These 3 T cell receptor beta chains originate from one sample sequenced in a study of blood T cell repertoires in COVID-19. Some clones are missing from TCRdb's copy, which holds only in-frame ones; the method was immunoSEQ multiplex PCR. The profile shows about 79,000 clones, 85% to 90% of them singletons. Sequencing input: peripheral blood. These receptors came from a man over 45 with active COVID-19.

V gene TRBV20-1 combines with J gene TRBJ2-7; TRBD1 aligns across 10 bases. V gave up 3 bases and J gave up 6 bases; unmatched junction bases: 5. The CDR3 is 13 residues long. Germline CDR1 and CDR2: DFQATT and SNEGSKA (reference sequence). The CDR3 region has the DNA TGCAGTGCTAGTGGGACAGGGGTTCCCGAGCAGTACTTC. It codes for CSASGTGVPEQYF.

The chain uses TRBV19 and TRBJ1-1; 10 nucleotides match TRBD1. The CDR3 is made up of 15 amino acids. V gave up 3 bases and J gave up 3 bases; unmatched junction bases: 4. Germline lookup yields CDR1 LNHDA and CDR2 SQIVND (reference sequence). Here the CDR3 DNA reads TGTGCCAGTAGTATTCTGGGGACAGGGGACACTGAAGCTTTCTTT. It is translated as CASSILGTGDTEAFF.

The J gene is TRBJ1-5, the V gene TRBV5-6, with D unclear. CDR1 and CDR2 from the germline V gene are SGHDT and YYEEEE. V lost 0 bases and J 4 bases, leaving 8 bases between the germline ends. The CDR3 totals 14 residues. The CDR3: CASSLGRGNQPQHF. In DNA, the CDR3 is TGTGCCAGCAGCTTGGGGCGAGGGAATCAGCCCCAGCATTTT.